The T cell receptor (beta chain) described here comes from a study of blood T cell repertoires in COVID-19. This clone came up once. The data were produced by immunoSEQ multiplex PCR, yet TCRdb's version contains in-frame clones alone and is incomplete. The sample carries 250,000 to 400,000 clones, approximately 81% recorded once. Cohorts were based on clinical histories the participants reported. This receptor was identified in a woman in her 30s who had been exposed to COVID-19. The source material was PBMCs or T cells enriched from blood (not recorded which).

Here the CDR3 reads CASSFRQGVSSYEQYF. CDR3 nucleotides: TGTGCCAGCAGTTTCCGACAGGGAGTTAGTTCCTACGAGCAGTACTTC. V gene TRBV28 combines with J gene TRBJ2-7; 7 nucleotides match TRBD1. V lost 3 bases to trimming and J lost 1 base; unmatched junction nucleotides: 9. CDR1 is MDHEN and CDR2 is SYDVKM in the germline V gene. CDR3 length equals 16 residues. Full variable domain (remainder filled in from reference TRBV28 and TRBJ2-7): DVKVTQSSRYLVKRTGEKVFLECVQDMDHENMFWYRQDPGLGLRLIYFSYDVKMKEKGDIPEGYSVSREKKERFSLILESASTNQTSMYLCASSFRQGVSSYEQYFGPGTRLTVT.